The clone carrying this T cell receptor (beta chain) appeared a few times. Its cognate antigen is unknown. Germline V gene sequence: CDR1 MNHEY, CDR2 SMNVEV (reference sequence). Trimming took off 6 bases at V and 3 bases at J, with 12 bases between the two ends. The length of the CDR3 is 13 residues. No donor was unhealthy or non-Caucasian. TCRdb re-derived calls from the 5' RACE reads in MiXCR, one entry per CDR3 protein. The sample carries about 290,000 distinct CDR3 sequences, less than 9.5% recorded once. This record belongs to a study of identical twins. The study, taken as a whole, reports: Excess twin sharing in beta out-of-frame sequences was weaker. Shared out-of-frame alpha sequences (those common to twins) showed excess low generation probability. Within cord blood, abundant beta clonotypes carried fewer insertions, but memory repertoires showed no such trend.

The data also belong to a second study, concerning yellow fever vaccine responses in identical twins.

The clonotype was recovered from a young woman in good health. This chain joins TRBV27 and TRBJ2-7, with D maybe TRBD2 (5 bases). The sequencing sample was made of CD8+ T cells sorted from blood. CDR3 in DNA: TGTGCCAGCAGCGACGGACTCCTCTACGAGCAGTACTTC. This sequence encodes CASSDGLLYEQYF.